This TCR beta chain was captured by sequencing in a study of T-cell memory formation after mild COVID-19. Overall study: Most TCR clusters belonged to a single donor.

Germline V gives CDR1 LGHNA, CDR2 YSLEER. Trimming removed 0 bases from V and 3 bases from J, with 11 bases in between. CDR3 size: 16 residues. This clonotype turned up a few times. A single record per CDR3 protein comes from TCRdb applying MiXCR to the 5' RACE reads. This table has approximately 400,000 distinct CDR3 sequences, roughly a quarter appearing once. Specimen: PBMCs or a T cell subset sorted from them (not recorded which). The V and J genes are TRBV4-3 and TRBJ2-2; TRBD2 is a possible D gene (6 bases). The TCR comes from an adult woman who had mild COVID-19 (a few samples of this study predate the infection). Cell type and time point are not known. Here the CDR3 reads CASSQDGGSYTGELFF. The CDR3 DNA reads as TGCGCCAGCAGCCAAGATGGAGGGAGTTACACCGGGGAGCTGTTTTTT.